The 27 T cell receptor beta chains listed next were all sequenced from one sample in a study of T cell responses to AZD1222 COVID-19 vaccine (dated by TCRdb to the early 2020s). Per the publication, the time point label means: about 28 days (+/-7) after the second vaccine dose. Library preparation employed the immunoSEQ multiplex PCR assay. The immuneACCESS repertoire file appears here via TCRdb, limited to in-frame rearrangements. These files lack a portion of the clones; in checked studies, under half of the deficit traces to unresolved V genes, and the cause of the others is not known. The sample yields approximately 110,000 clones; about 91% were counted once. The ten largest account for about 6.5% of the sample. The source material was peripheral blood, sampled 28 days after the second AZD1222 dose. The origin of the receptors is an adult who received the AZD1222 COVID-19 vaccine.

This chain links TRBV27 with TRBJ2-7, with 8 bases lining up with TRBD1. The CDR3 is 14 residues long. Germline-derived CDR1 and CDR2 are MNHEY and SMNVEV (reference sequence). V shed 3 bases, J shed 4 bases, and the junction held 5 bases outside the gene matches. The CDR3 loop reads CASSFAGGRYEQYF. The CDR3 DNA follows: TGTGCCAGCAGTTTCGCAGGGGGCCGTTACGAGCAGTACTTC.

The genes are TRBV7-2 and TRBJ1-2, with 7 nucleotides matching TRBD1. With V trimmed by 5 bases and J by 5 bases, 11 bases remained unmatched. Germline-derived CDR1 and CDR2 are SGHTA and FQGNSA. The CDR3 is 15 amino acids. As DNA, the CDR3 is TGTGCCAGCAGCCCGCCCCAGGGGGGGCCTTATGGCTACACCTTC. It is translated as CASSPPQGGPYGYTF.

The CDR3 sequence: CASSPGGWTANTEAFF. The CDR3 coding sequence is TGCGCCAGCAGCCCGGGGGGGTGGACGGCGAACACTGAAGCTTTCTTT. This chain links TRBV5-1 with TRBJ1-1; possibly TRBD1 for D (5 bases). Between the trimmed V and J ends, which lost 4 bases and 1 base, there was a span of 17 bases. The CDR3 is made up of 16 amino acids. In germline, CDR1 is SGHRS, CDR2 YFSETQ.

The chain carries TRBV4-1 and TRBJ2-5; TRBD2 might be the D (5 bases). This CDR3 region has 15 residues. Deletions cut 4 bases from V and 1 base from J, with 13 bases between. Germline lookup yields CDR1 MGHRA and CDR2 YSYEKL. As DNA, the CDR3 is TGCGCCAGCAGCCCTTCCGGACTGGTCCAAGAGACCCAGTACTTC. This gives the protein CASSPSGLVQETQYF.

V is TRBV6-2 or TRBV6-3 and J is TRBJ1-2; 7 nucleotides line up with TRBD1. The length of the CDR3 is 14 residues. Germline CDR1 MNHEY, CDR2 SVGEGT. V lost 5 bases to trimming and J lost 5 bases; unmatched junction nucleotides: 8. The CDR3 loop reads CASSAGTASYGYTF. The DNA for the CDR3 is TGTGCCAGCAGTGCCGGGACAGCATCATATGGCTACACCTTC.

CDR3 loop: CASSLGSSGGRTDTQYF. Here the CDR3 DNA reads TGCGCCAGCAGCTTAGGGTCTAGCGGGGGTCGCACAGATACGCAGTATTTT. The gene calls are TRBV5-1 and TRBJ2-3, with 10 bases matching TRBD2. Germline values: CDR1 SGHRS, CDR2 YFSETQ. V lost 2 bases and J lost 1; bases outside the gene matches: 7. The CDR3 runs 17 residues.

This chain uses TRBV19 with TRBJ1-4; 8 nucleotides match TRBD1. Losses at the gene ends were 0 bases for V and 12 bases for J; bases not matched to a gene: 6. Germline V gene data show CDR1 as LNHDA and CDR2 as SQIVND (reference sequence). This CDR3 has 14 amino acids. The CDR3 DNA reads TGTGCCAGTAGTATAGAAGGAGGACAGGGTGAACTGTTTTTT. This encodes CASSIEGGQGELFF.

The chain has TRBV6-5 and TRBJ1-6; TRBD1 agrees at 9 bases. CDR1 and CDR2 (germline): MNHEY, SVGAGI. The V and J ends lost 7 bases and 10 bases, in that order; junction bases with no gene match: 8. CDR3 length equals 14 residues. CDR3 in DNA: TGTGCCAGCACCGGACAGGGGACGAGATCACCCCTCCACTTT. Residues: CASTGQGTRSPLHF.

Of note for this clone: Within the sample, other DNA sequences also encode this same CDR3. The chain joins TRBV27 to TRBJ1-2; perhaps TRBD1 as D (6 bases). Trimming stripped 5 bases from V and 5 bases from J, with 12 bases between. Germline assignment: CDR1 MNHEY and CDR2 SMNVEV (reference sequence). The CDR3 contains 13 residues. The CDR3 bases are TGTGCCAGCAGTCTAACAGGGTTATATGGCTACACCTTC. Translating gives CASSLTGLYGYTF.

This clone was counted between two and nine times. The chain uses TRBV14 and TRBJ2-7; TRBD1 might be the D (6 bases). Germline values: CDR1 SGHDN, CDR2 FVKESK. V was pared by 3 bases and J by 9 bases, with 15 bases between. The CDR3 consists of 13 residues. CDR3 coding DNA: TGTGCCAGCAGCCAGGGACAAGGTCCCCGGCAGTACTTC. It codes for CASSQGQGPRQYF.

CDR3 in DNA: TGTGCCAGCAGTTACGATTCCGGGACAGGGTCCTACGAGCAGTACTTC. Amino acid sequence: CASSYDSGTGSYEQYF. The chain uses TRBV5-4 and TRBJ2-7, with TRBD1 matching over 9 bases. After removal of 5 bases from V and 1 base from J, the junction contained 10 bases not matched to a gene. The CDR3 length is 16 residues. Germline loops: CDR1 SGHNT, CDR2 YYREEE (reference sequence).

In DNA form, the CDR3 reads TGTGCCAGCAGCGTAGGAGGTAGGGGTAAGGTCTACAATGAGCAGTTCTTC. Protein: CASSVGGRGKVYNEQFF. The gene calls are TRBV9 and TRBJ2-1; perhaps TRBD1 as D (5 bases). The germline V gene encodes CDR1 SGDLS and CDR2 YYNGEE. V lost 0 bases, J lost 3 bases, and 16 bases lay in between. The CDR3 extends over 17 amino acids.

V usage is TRBV4-2 and J usage is TRBJ1-3, with D unclear. Germline V gives CDR1 LGHNA, CDR2 YNFKEQ. The CDR3 is made up of 14 amino acids. Trimming took off 1 base at V and 3 bases at J, with 7 bases between the two ends. CDR3 DNA: TGTGCCAGCAGCCAAGCGGACGGTGGAAACACCATATATTTT. It encodes CASSQADGGNTIYF.

CDR3 residues: CASSYSPGEQTKLFF. Written as DNA, the CDR3 is TGTGCCAGCAGTTATTCCCCCGGGGAACAGACTAAACTGTTTTTT. This rearrangement joins TRBV6-5 to TRBJ1-4; D remains unclear. CDR1 is MNHEY, CDR2 SVGAGI, per germline. The CDR3 covers 15 residues. With 3 bases removed from V and 11 bases from J, the gap between germline ends came to 19 bases.

The chain links TRBV5-4 to TRBJ1-1, with TRBD1 as a possible D gene (5 bases). V was shortened by 4 bases and J by 5 bases, with 15 bases between the two germline ends. This CDR3 has 14 residues. The germline gives CDR1 SGHNT, CDR2 YYREEE (reference sequence). CDR3 DNA: TGTGCCAGCAGCCGCCCCGGGGGGTTGACTGAAGCTTTCTTT. Amino acids: CASSRPGGLTEAFF. The variable domain in full, with the rest retrieved from reference TRBV5-4 and TRBJ1-1, is ETGVTQSPTHLIKTRGQQVTLRCSSQSGHNTVSWYQQALGQGPQFIFQYYREEENGRGNFPPRFSGLQFPNYSSELNVNALELDDSALYLCASSRPGGLTEAFFGQGTRLTVV.

J is TRBJ1-2 and V is TRBV28; TRBD1 might be the D (6 bases). The CDR3 totals 13 residues. Trimming pared 4 bases from V and 8 bases from J, leaving 14 bases between. CDR1 and CDR2 (germline): MDHEN, SYDVKM. The CDR3 spells CASSSTGLGGYTF. As DNA, the CDR3 is TGTGCCAGCAGTTCAACAGGGTTGGGAGGCTACACCTTC.

V and J are TRBV27 and TRBJ1-2; no firm D call. With 4 bases removed from V and 3 bases from J, the gap between germline ends came to 9 bases. Germline loops: CDR1 MNHEY, CDR2 SMNVEV (reference sequence). CDR3 size: 13 residues. CDR3 in DNA: TGTGCCAGCAGTTATGGGGTCGACTATGGCTACACCTTC. Protein sequence: CASSYGVDYGYTF.

In this sample, this clone turned up a few times. V usage is TRBV18 and J usage is TRBJ2-7; D gene ambiguous. Germline loops: CDR1 KGHSH, CDR2 LQKENI. V lost 1 base, J lost 2 bases, and 6 bases lay in between. The CDR3 extends over 13 amino acids. The CDR3 loop is CASSPQGTYEQYF. As DNA, the CDR3 is TGTGCCAGCTCACCACAGGGAACCTACGAGCAGTACTTC.

V gene TRBV7-8 combines with J gene TRBJ1-6; 7 bases align to TRBD1. Per the germline V gene, CDR1 is SGHVS and CDR2 is FQNEAQ. There are 16 residues in the CDR3. J lost 10 bases, V lost 2 bases, and 11 bases had no gene match. The CDR3 DNA reads as TGTGCCAGCAGCTTATACATTCAGGGGGGAGGATCACCCCTCCACTTT. It specifies CASSLYIQGGGSPLHF. Full variable domain (outside the CDR3, taken from reference TRBV7-8 and TRBJ1-6): GAGVSQSPRYKVAKRGQDVALRCDPISGHVSLFWYQQALGQGPEFLTYFQNEAQLDKSGLPSDRFFAERPEGSVSTLKIQRTQQEDSAVYLCASSLYIQGGGSPLHFGNGTRLTVT.

This chain's CDR3 is CASSQQWSSGNTIYF. DNA of the CDR3: TGTGCCAGCAGCCAACAGTGGAGCTCTGGAAACACCATATATTTT. The chain employs TRBV5-5 and TRBJ1-3; no firm D call. Germline V gives CDR1 SGHKS, CDR2 YYEKEE (reference sequence). V lost 4 bases and J 0 bases, leaving 11 bases between the germline ends. The CDR3 has 15 amino acids.

The rearrangement uses TRBV7-2 and TRBJ2-3; 10 nucleotides align to TRBD2. CDR3 size: 13 residues. The junction had 6 bases not matched to a gene; V was cut back by 10 bases and J by 5 bases. CDR1 is SGHTA, CDR2 FQGNSA, per germline. The CDR3 coding sequence is TGTGCCACCGGGGTAGCGGGGGGAGATACGCAGTATTTT. This translates into CATGVAGGDTQYF.

The chain is built from TRBV7-2 and TRBJ1-5; unclear D gene. The CDR3 spans 14 residues. V dropped 2 bases and J dropped 7 bases, with 12 bases sitting between them. The germline V gene has CDR1 SGHTA and CDR2 FQGNSA. CDR3 protein: CASSLFAEAQPQHF. The DNA for the CDR3 is TGTGCCAGCAGCTTATTCGCGGAGGCCCAGCCCCAGCATTTT.

V and J are TRBV9 and TRBJ2-2, with 9 bases matching TRBD1. The junction had 8 bases not matched to a gene; V was cut back by 0 bases and J by 8 bases. The CDR3 length is 16 residues. Germline V gene lookup returns CDR1 SGDLS and CDR2 YYNGEE. The CDR3 reads CASSVDNRGPSGELFF. The CDR3 nucleotides are TGTGCCAGCAGCGTAGACAACAGGGGGCCTAGTGGGGAGCTGTTTTTT.

The chain has TRBV28 and TRBJ1-2; D may be TRBD1 (5 bases). CDR3 size: 13 residues. The germline gives CDR1 MDHEN, CDR2 SYDVKM. The germline V and J ends were trimmed by 7 bases and 2 bases, with 11 bases remaining between them. CDR3 sequence reads: CASNKGRNYGYTF. The CDR3 DNA is TGTGCCAGCAACAAGGGACGGAACTATGGCTACACCTTC.

The table lists this clone with a count of one. This rearrangement joins TRBV18 to TRBJ1-4; 8 bases fit TRBD1. V lost 6 bases, J lost 4 bases, and 4 bases stayed unmatched. The CDR3 has 14 residues. Looked up from germline, CDR1 is KGHSH and CDR2 is LQKENI. The CDR3 DNA sequence: TGTGCCAGCTCTCCGGGACAGGTTAATGAAAAACTGTTTTTT. Its protein is CASSPGQVNEKLFF.

The chain's CDR3 is CASSPPAGSNEKLFF. The CDR3 DNA sequence: TGTGCCAGCTCACCACCTGCAGGGTCTAATGAAAAACTGTTTTTT. The rearrangement joins TRBV18 to TRBJ1-4; possibly TRBD1 for D (5 bases). This CDR3 region has 15 residues. V was trimmed by 0 bases and J by 3 bases, leaving 8 bases between them. Germline CDR1 and CDR2: KGHSH and LQKENI.

The chain carries TRBV6-2 or TRBV6-3 and TRBJ2-7; 12 positions agree with TRBD2. Per the germline V gene, CDR1 is MNHEY and CDR2 is SVGEGT. The J segment lost 5 bases and the V segment lost 2 bases, leaving 4 bases of the junction unmatched. This CDR3 is built from 15 residues. CDR3 loop: CASSYGLAGIDEQYF. CDR3 DNA sequence: TGTGCCAGCAGTTACGGACTAGCGGGGATCGACGAGCAGTACTTC.